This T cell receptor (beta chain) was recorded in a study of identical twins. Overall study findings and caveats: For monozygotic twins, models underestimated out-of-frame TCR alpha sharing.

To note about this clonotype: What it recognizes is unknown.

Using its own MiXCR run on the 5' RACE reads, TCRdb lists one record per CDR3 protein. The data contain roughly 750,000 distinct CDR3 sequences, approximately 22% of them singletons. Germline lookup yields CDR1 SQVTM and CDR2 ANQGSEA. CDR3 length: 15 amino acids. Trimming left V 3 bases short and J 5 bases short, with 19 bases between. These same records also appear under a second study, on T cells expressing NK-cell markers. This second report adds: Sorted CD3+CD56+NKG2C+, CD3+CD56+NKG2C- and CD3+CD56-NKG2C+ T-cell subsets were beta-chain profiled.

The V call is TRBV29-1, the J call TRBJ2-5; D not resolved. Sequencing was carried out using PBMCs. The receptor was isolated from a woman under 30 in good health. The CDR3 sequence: CSVEGGPSLRETQYF. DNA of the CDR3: TGCAGCGTTGAGGGTGGACCCTCGTTGCGGGAGACCCAGTACTTC.